This T cell receptor (beta chain) was obtained from a study of blood T cell repertoires in COVID-19. At the level of the study: Acute and convalescent COVID-19 specimens originated in the United States, Italy and Spain. In each case, the material was cDNA or gDNA derived from T cells, B-cell-depleted T cells, or PBMCs.

V lost 4 bases, J lost 4 bases, and 10 bases stayed unmatched. Germline CDR1 MNHEY, CDR2 SMNVEV (reference sequence). CDR3 length: 16 residues. Repertoires were generated with immunoSEQ multiplex PCR, while TCRdb's copy carries only in-frame clones and drops some. The table has some 9,200 clones, about 91% seen once. This chain uses TRBV27 with TRBJ1-5; 7 bases are shared with TRBD1. The sequenced sample was peripheral blood. This receptor was taken from a woman in her fifties or sixties with active COVID-19. The CDR3 region has the DNA TGTGCCAGCAGTTCTTTACAGGGGAGGATGAATCAGCCCCAGCATTTT. Translating gives CASSSLQGRMNQPQHF.